One sample yielded the 16 T cell receptor beta chains listed below, sequenced in a study of cytomegalovirus exposure and HLA in healthy donors. The PCR had 60 Vbeta and 13 Jbeta primers. Assay: immunoSEQ multiplex PCR; the TCRdb copy retains only in-frame clones and omits some. This sample yields about 160,000 clones, of which around 77% are seen a single time; 3.7% belongs to the top ten. The material sequenced was PBMCs. These receptors came from a man in his thirties or forties in good health and CMV-seropositive.

The chain couples TRBV5-1 to TRBJ2-5, with a tentative D call TRBD1 (6 bases). The CDR3 loop spans 15 amino acids. CDR1 and CDR2 (germline): SGHRS, YFSETQ. V was clipped by 0 bases and J by 4 bases, with 13 bases between them. The CDR3 region has the DNA TGCGCCAGCAGCTTGGACCCAGGGGCCCCAGAGACCCAGTACTTC. Protein product: CASSLDPGAPETQYF.

V and J are TRBV29-1 and TRBJ2-1; TRBD2 matches 8 bases. The V gene end was trimmed by 1 base and the J gene end by 2 bases; junction bases not matched to a gene: 1. The CDR3 has 14 amino acids. CDR1 and CDR2 (germline): SQVTM, ANQGSEA. CDR3 DNA sequence: TGCAGCGTTGAAGTGCGGGGGGCCTACAATGAGCAGTTCTTC. Protein sequence: CSVEVRGAYNEQFF.

V usage is TRBV5-1 and J usage is TRBJ1-5; D not certain. Germline CDR1 SGHRS, CDR2 YFSETQ. V gave up 0 bases and J gave up 5 bases, with 6 bases separating them. This CDR3 is 13 amino acids long. The CDR3 DNA sequence: TGCGCCAGCAGCTTGGGCCGGGATCAGCCCCAGCATTTT. It yields the protein CASSLGRDQPQHF.

The rearrangement links TRBV5-6 to TRBJ1-6; the D gene is possibly TRBD1 (5 bases). The germline V gene encodes CDR1 SGHDT and CDR2 YYEEEE. The V end lost 2 bases, the J end lost 10 bases, and 16 bases lay between the germline ends. This CDR3 is built from 15 residues. The CDR3 sequence is CASSFLDRKGSPLHF. In nucleotides, the CDR3 is TGTGCCAGCAGCTTTTTAGACAGAAAGGGGTCACCCCTCCACTTT. The whole variable domain, filled in from reference TRBV5-6 and TRBJ1-6, reads DAGVTQSPTHLIKTRGQQVTLRCSPKSGHDTVSWYQQALGQGPQFIFQYYEEEERQRGNFPDRFSGHQFPNYSSELNVNALLLGDSALYLCASSFLDRKGSPLHFGNGTRLTVT.

CDR3 sequence reads: CASSLDSSTTF. The CDR3 DNA is TGTGCCAGCAGCTTGGACTCAAGTACTACCTTC. The J gene is TRBJ1-2, the V gene TRBV5-5, with D unresolved. V was pared by 0 bases and J by 14 bases, with 11 bases between. In germline, CDR1 is SGHKS, CDR2 YYEKEE (reference sequence). This CDR3 comprises 11 residues.

J is TRBJ2-7 and V is TRBV28; perhaps TRBD1 as D (6 bases). This CDR3 has 14 residues. The V gene's germline CDR1 is MDHEN and CDR2 SYDVKM. V lost 6 bases, J lost 2 bases, and 14 bases lay in between. CDR3 amino acids: CASSRLGQTYEQYF. DNA of the CDR3: TGTGCCAGCAGCAGACTCGGACAGACCTACGAGCAGTACTTC.

The chain employs TRBV6-1 and TRBJ2-7, with 10 positions matching TRBD1. V shed 7 bases and J 4 bases; nucleotides not matched to a gene: 10. This CDR3 has 15 amino acids. Germline V CDR1 and CDR2: MNHNS, SASEGT. The CDR3 loop reads CASTRIGQGEYEQYF. CDR3 nucleotides: TGTGCCAGCACCCGGATAGGACAGGGGGAATACGAGCAGTACTTC.

V and J are TRBV5-4 and TRBJ2-1; D possibly corresponds to TRBD1 (5 bases). The CDR3 extends over 14 amino acids. V lost 1 base and J 4 bases, leaving 9 bases between the germline ends. In germline, CDR1 is SGHNT, CDR2 YYREEE (reference sequence). In DNA, the CDR3 is TGTGCCAGCAGCTTGCTGGGGCGGTACAATGAGCAGTTCTTC. This translates into CASSLLGRYNEQFF.

V usage is TRBV5-6 and J usage is TRBJ1-1; D possibly corresponds to TRBD1 (6 bases). CDR3 length: 12 residues. Trimming pared 4 bases from V and 4 bases from J, leaving 8 bases between. CDR1 is SGHDT, CDR2 YYEEEE, per germline. The CDR3 sequence is CASSHRVTEAFF. The CDR3 DNA reads TGTGCCAGCAGCCACAGGGTCACTGAAGCTTTCTTT.

CDR3 DNA sequence: TGCGCCAGCGGATGGACTAGTCCACACCAAGAGACCCAGTACTTC. Protein product: CASGWTSPHQETQYF. The chain has TRBV5-1 and TRBJ2-5; 7 nucleotides match TRBD2. This CDR3 has 15 amino acids. The germline gives CDR1 SGHRS, CDR2 YFSETQ. V lost 7 bases and J lost 0; bases outside the gene matches: 9.

The chain has TRBV5-4 and TRBJ1-1; no reliable D call. The CDR3 spans 12 residues. The ends were cut back, 4 bases at V and 3 bases at J, with 7 bases in the middle. In germline, CDR1 is SGHNT, CDR2 YYREEE (reference sequence). CDR3 protein: CASSKGDTEAFF. The CDR3 coding sequence is TGTGCCAGCAGCAAGGGAGACACTGAAGCTTTCTTT.

The count of this clone is one. The V call is TRBV6-1, the J call TRBJ1-4; possible D gene TRBD1, 5 bases. The CDR3 length is 13 residues. Per the germline V gene, CDR1 is MNHNS and CDR2 is SASEGT. V lost 5 bases and J lost 5, with 9 bases in between. CDR3 sequence (DNA): TGTGCCAGCAGTCGTGGGGGGAATGAAAAACTGTTTTTT. Translating gives CASSRGGNEKLFF.

The J gene is TRBJ2-7, the V gene TRBV11-2; D is perhaps TRBD2 (5 bases). With 6 bases removed from V and 1 base from J, the gap between germline ends came to 13 bases. Germline V lookup: CDR1 SGHAT, CDR2 FQNNGV. This CDR3 spans 14 amino acids. The chain's CDR3 is CASRDFRTSYEQYF. CDR3 bases: TGTGCCAGCAGGGACTTCCGGACGTCCTACGAGCAGTACTTC.

This clone appeared a single time. CDR3 DNA: TGCGCCAGCAGTGCGCCTCCCCGAGGGTCCCAAGAGACCCAGTACTTC. Translated, it gives CASSAPPRGSQETQYF. This rearrangement joins TRBV10-2 to TRBJ2-5, with D possibly TRBD2 on 5 matching bases. The length of the CDR3 is 16 residues. The germline V gene has CDR1 WSHSY and CDR2 SAAADI. V lost 4 bases, J lost 1 base, and 16 bases lay in between.

This clone has only one observation. V gene TRBV2 combines with J gene TRBJ2-5; D call uncertain. Trimming cost V 6 bases and J 0 bases, with 11 bases left between them. Germline CDR1 is SNHLY and CDR2 is FYNNEI. The CDR3 extends over 14 amino acids. The CDR3 is CASRNSLNQETQYF. Written as DNA, the CDR3 is TGTGCCAGCAGGAATAGCCTGAACCAAGAGACCCAGTACTTC. Complete variable domain (other parts from reference TRBV2 and TRBJ2-5): EPEVTQTPSHQVTQMGQEVILRCVPISNHLYFYWYRQILGQKVEFLVSFYNNEISEKSEIFDDQFSVERPDGSNFTLKIRSTKLEDSAMYFCASRNSLNQETQYFGPGTRLLVL.

V and J are TRBV7-7 and TRBJ2-3, with D hard to call. The germline V and J ends were trimmed by 1 base and 0 bases, with 5 bases remaining between them. The germline V gene has CDR1 SSHAT and CDR2 FNYEAQ (reference sequence). The CDR3 has 14 amino acids. The CDR3 coding sequence is TGTGCCAGCAGCTTAGGCGCCAGCACAGATACGCAGTATTTT. Its translation is CASSLGASTDTQYF.